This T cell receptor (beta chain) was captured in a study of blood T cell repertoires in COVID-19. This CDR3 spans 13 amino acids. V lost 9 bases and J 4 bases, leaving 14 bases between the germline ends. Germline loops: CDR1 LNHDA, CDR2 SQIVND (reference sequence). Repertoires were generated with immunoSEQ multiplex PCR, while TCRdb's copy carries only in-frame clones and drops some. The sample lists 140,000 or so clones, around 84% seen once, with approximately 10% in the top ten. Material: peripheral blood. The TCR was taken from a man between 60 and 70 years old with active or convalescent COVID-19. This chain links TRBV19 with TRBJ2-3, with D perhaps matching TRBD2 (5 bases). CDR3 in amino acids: CASASFDPDTQYF. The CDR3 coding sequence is TGTGCCAGCGCTAGCTTTGATCCAGATACGCAGTATTTT.